What follows are 25 T cell receptor beta chains derived from one specimen sequenced in a study of T cells in Graves' hyperthyroidism and ophthalmopathy. Amplification of TCR beta CDR3 regions used RNA as the template. During a first-round RT-PCR of the TCR CDR3, the HTBI primer set was used. TCRdb re-called the multiplex PCR reads through MiXCR, storing one row per CDR3 protein. The profile shows hundreds of thousands of distinct CDR3 sequences, 15% to 17% of them singletons. Sequenced material: blood. These TCRs come from a woman younger than 35 with Graves' hyperthyroidism.

V usage is TRBV2 and J usage is TRBJ2-3; 7 nucleotides align to TRBD1. Looked up from germline, CDR1 is SNHLY and CDR2 is FYNNEI. This CDR3 has 14 residues. Trimming cost V 1 base and J 4 bases; bases outside gene matches: 2. CDR3 residues: CASSEEGAADTQYF. The CDR3 coding sequence is TGTGCCAGCAGTGAAGAGGGGGCTGCAGATACGCAGTATTTT.

V and J are TRBV2 and TRBJ2-7, with TRBD1 matching over 8 bases. The CDR3 totals 15 residues. The J segment lost 4 bases and the V segment lost 3 bases, leaving 8 bases of the junction unmatched. The germline V gene encodes CDR1 SNHLY and CDR2 FYNNEI. The CDR3, as DNA: TGTGCCAGCAGTGATCGGTCTTGGACAGGGTACGAGCAGTACTTC. This sequence encodes CASSDRSWTGYEQYF. The full variable domain, with the rest looked up from reference TRBV2 and TRBJ2-7, is EPEVTQTPSHQVTQMGQEVILRCVPISNHLYFYWYRQILGQKVEFLVSFYNNEISEKSEIFDDQFSVERPDGSNFTLKIRSTKLEDSAMYFCASSDRSWTGYEQYFGPGTRLTVT.

This clonotype was observed at least ten times. This rearrangement joins TRBV3-1 to TRBJ1-6, with D unclear. Germline CDR1 reads LGHDT; CDR2 reads YNNKEL (reference sequence). V was shortened by 0 bases and J by 8 bases, with 8 bases between the two germline ends. The CDR3 contains 14 residues. CDR3 in DNA: TGTGCCAGCAGCCAAGATCACGTCGATTCACCCCTCCACTTT. Translation gives CASSQDHVDSPLHF.

This clonotype was detected ten times or more. The chain combines TRBV2 with TRBJ2-5; D not resolved. CDR3 length: 12 residues. Germline V gives CDR1 SNHLY, CDR2 FYNNEI. Trimming took 3 bases from V and 0 from J, leaving 2 bases between them. The CDR3 is CASSDNQETQYF. CDR3 bases: TGTGCCAGCAGTGACAACCAAGAGACCCAGTACTTC.

This clonotype was seen many times. The chain couples TRBV28 to TRBJ2-7, with D possibly called TRBD1 or TRBD2 (5 bases each). The germline V gene encodes CDR1 MDHEN and CDR2 SYDVKM. Trimming cost V 5 bases and J 5 bases, with 13 bases left between them. The CDR3 covers 13 residues. The CDR3 protein is CASSIGVGDEQYF. The CDR3 bases are TGTGCCAGCAGTATTGGGGTGGGGGACGAGCAGTACTTC.

This clonotype has ten or more counts. The chain couples TRBV7-3 to TRBJ2-1; 7 bases are shared with TRBD1. This CDR3 comprises 14 residues. The trim removed 5 bases at V and 9 bases at J, leaving 10 bases unmatched. Germline-derived CDR1 and CDR2 are SGHTA and FQGTGA. The CDR3 nucleotides read TGTGCCAGCAGCCCTGGACAGGACGGTGCTGAGCAGTTCTTC. Translating it yields CASSPGQDGAEQFF.

This clonotype was recorded at least ten times. V usage is TRBV6-1 and J usage is TRBJ2-3; 7 bases match TRBD2. With 6 bases clipped from V and 4 bases from J, the junction kept 4 bases outside the gene matches. This CDR3 is 13 amino acids long. The germline V gene encodes CDR1 MNHNS and CDR2 SASEGT. CDR3 sequence: CASRTSNSDTQYF. In nucleotides, the CDR3 is TGTGCCAGCAGGACTAGCAATTCAGATACGCAGTATTTT.

V gene TRBV3-1 combines with J gene TRBJ1-5; the D gene is possibly TRBD1 (5 bases). Between the trimmed V and J ends, which lost 1 base and 6 bases, there was a span of 22 bases. This CDR3 region has 18 residues. Germline V gene data show CDR1 as LGHDT and CDR2 as YNNKEL (reference sequence). The CDR3, as DNA: TGTGCCAGCAGCCAAGGGAAATTAGGGGCGCTTTCGGGTCAGCCCCAGCATTTT. Translation gives CASSQGKLGALSGQPQHF.

The sample holds many counts of this clonotype. V usage is TRBV2 and J usage is TRBJ2-2; 10 bases fit TRBD2. The CDR3 contains 16 residues. Germline V gene lookup returns CDR1 SNHLY and CDR2 FYNNEI. The V segment lost 2 bases and the J segment 3 bases; nucleotides outside the gene matches: 3. CDR3 in DNA: TGTGCCAGCAGTGAAATTAGCGGGAGGTACACCGGGGAGCTGTTTTTT. It is translated as CASSEISGRYTGELFF.

This clonotype was seen repeatedly, ten times or more. The V and J genes are TRBV7-4 and TRBJ1-5, with a possible D match to TRBD1 (6 bases). The CDR3 length is 16 residues. With 0 bases removed from V and 7 bases from J, the gap between germline ends came to 16 bases. The germline CDR1 and CDR2 sequences are SGHVT and SQSDAQ. As DNA, the CDR3 is TGTGCCAGCAGCTTAGCCGAAAACAGGGTACGGCAGCCCCAGCATTTT. Encoded protein: CASSLAENRVRQPQHF. Full variable domain (remainder filled in from reference TRBV7-4 and TRBJ1-5): GAGVSQSPRYKVAKRGRDVALRCDSISGHVTLYWYRQTLGQGSEVLTYSQSDAQRDKSGRPSGRFSAERPERSVSTLKIQRTEQGDSAVYLCASSLAENRVRQPQHFGDGTRLSIL.

This clonotype was counted at least ten times. This chain connects TRBV13 to TRBJ1-5; D remains unclear. This CDR3 comprises 17 residues. Germline CDR1 is PRHDT and CDR2 is FYEKMQ (reference sequence). The ends were cut back, 1 base at V and 0 bases at J, with 13 bases in the middle. The CDR3 here is CASSLAPRSHSNQPQHF. DNA for the CDR3: TGTGCCAGCAGCTTAGCTCCTAGGAGTCATAGCAATCAGCCCCAGCATTTT.

The chain joins TRBV5-1 to TRBJ2-3; D is ambiguous. Trimming removed 7 bases at V and 4 bases at J, with 16 bases between. CDR3 length: 14 amino acids. CDR1 SGHRS and CDR2 YFSETQ come from the germline V gene. The CDR3 nucleotides are TGCGCCAGCTGCCGGGCAGGCTCCGCAGATACGCAGTATTTT. Encoded protein: CASCRAGSADTQYF.

This clonotype was counted many times. The gene calls are TRBV2 and TRBJ1-6, with unresolved D. Trimming took off 1 base at V and 7 bases at J, with 5 bases between the two ends. Germline CDR1 SNHLY, CDR2 FYNNEI. The CDR3 contains 13 residues. For the CDR3, the DNA is TGTGCCAGCAGTGAAGGAGGGAATTCACCCCTCCACTTT. Protein product: CASSEGGNSPLHF.

This clonotype showed up many times. The chain uses TRBV12-3 or TRBV12-4 and TRBJ2-3, with TRBD1 identical over 8 bases. The CDR3 runs 14 residues. J was trimmed by 4 bases and V by 6 bases; bases with no gene match: 6. For the CDR3, the DNA is TGTGCCAGCAGCCAGAGGACAGGGCCAGATACGCAGTATTTT. It specifies CASSQRTGPDTQYF.

The chain has TRBV2 and TRBJ2-1; 11 bases are a match to TRBD1. CDR3 size: 15 residues. With V trimmed by 5 bases and J by 6 bases, 6 bases remained unmatched. The germline gives CDR1 SNHLY, CDR2 FYNNEI. The CDR3: CASSLGTGGLNEQFF. The CDR3 bases are TGTGCCAGCAGTCTCGGGACAGGGGGGCTCAATGAGCAGTTCTTC.

This clonotype was found many times. The chain recombines TRBV11-3 with TRBJ2-3; D is perhaps TRBD1 (5 bases). Trimming removed 5 bases from V and 8 bases from J, with 11 bases in between. The germline CDR1 and CDR2 sequences are SGHNT and YENEEA. The CDR3 runs 12 residues. The CDR3 DNA follows: TGTGCCAGCAGCGTACTTAGGGGTACGCAGTATTTT. As protein: CASSVLRGTQYF.

This clonotype was picked up a small number of times. The J gene is TRBJ2-5, the V gene TRBV12-3 or TRBV12-4; 7 bases line up with TRBD2. The CDR3 length is 14 residues. Unmatched junction bases numbered 8, after V lost 6 bases and J lost 4 bases. CDR3 residues: CASSFGRFRETQYF. For the CDR3, the DNA is TGTGCCAGCAGCTTCGGGAGGTTTAGAGAGACCCAGTACTTC.

This clonotype was seen ten or more times. The chain combines TRBV6-1 with TRBJ2-7; 10 nucleotides align to TRBD1. The CDR3 is 14 residues long. Germline CDR1 and CDR2: MNHNS and SASEGT. J gave up 2 bases and V 5 bases, and 3 bases lay outside the gene matches. CDR3 protein: CASSYGTGAYEQYF. As DNA, the CDR3 is TGTGCCAGCAGTTACGGGACAGGGGCCTACGAGCAGTACTTC.

This clonotype was counted ten times or more. This CDR3 reads CASRNRDRNNEQFF. CDR3 nucleotides: TGTGCCAGCAGAAACCGGGACAGAAACAATGAGCAGTTCTTC. V usage is TRBV2 and J usage is TRBJ2-1; 7 positions agree with TRBD1. The germline gives CDR1 SNHLY, CDR2 FYNNEI. The ends lost 6 bases at V and 5 bases at J; junction bases unmatched: 7. This CDR3 comprises 14 residues.

This rearrangement joins TRBV9 to TRBJ2-3; 7 bases match TRBD2. Germline V gene sequence: CDR1 SGDLS, CDR2 YYNGEE. After removal of 3 bases from V and 8 bases from J, the junction contained 9 bases not matched to a gene. CDR3 length: 14 amino acids. The CDR3 region has the DNA TGTGCCAGCAGCGCCACTAGCGCCGGCGGTACGCAGTATTTT. Protein product: CASSATSAGGTQYF. Full variable domain (missing parts from reference TRBV9 and TRBJ2-3): DSGVTQTPKHLITATGQRVTLRCSPRSGDLSVYWYQQSLDQGLQFLIQYYNGEERAKGNILERFSAQQFPDLHSELNLSSLELGDSALYFCASSATSAGGTQYFGPGTRLTVL.

This clonotype occurred many times. V and J are TRBV11-2 and TRBJ1-2; 7 positions match TRBD1. The CDR3 contains 14 residues. V lost 5 bases, J lost 6 bases, and 9 bases stayed unmatched. Germline CDR1 reads SGHAT; CDR2 reads FQNNGV. CDR3 nucleotide sequence: TGTGCCAGCAGCCCCCTCGACAGGGTCCATGGCTACACCTTC. Encoded protein: CASSPLDRVHGYTF.

The CDR3 is CASSRGRINQPQHF. As DNA, the CDR3 is TGTGCCAGTAGTAGGGGACGGATCAATCAGCCCCAGCATTTT. This rearrangement joins TRBV19 to TRBJ1-5, with D possibly being TRBD1 (5 bases). Germline values: CDR1 LNHDA, CDR2 SQIVND (reference sequence). The CDR3 runs to 14 residues. V was clipped by 4 bases and J by 3 bases, with 10 bases between them.

This clonotype was counted many times. The chain uses TRBV10-3 and TRBJ2-7; 13 nucleotides agree with TRBD2. Germline CDR1 reads ENHRY; CDR2 reads SYGVKD. This CDR3 has 15 residues. Germline trimming cut 2 bases from V and 6 bases from J; bases unmatched to any gene: 4. CDR3 loop: CAISEGTSGKLEQYF. The CDR3 DNA reads as TGTGCCATCAGTGAGGGGACTAGCGGGAAACTCGAGCAGTACTTC.

This clonotype was detected ten times or more. The V gene is TRBV27, the J gene TRBJ2-4; D might be TRBD1 (5 bases). CDR3 length: 17 amino acids. Trimming stripped 5 bases from V and 0 bases from J, with 17 bases between. Germline CDR1 is MNHEY and CDR2 is SMNVEV (reference sequence). The CDR3 nucleotides read TGTGCCAGCAGTCGCGCCGCAATGACAGTAGCCAAAAACATTCAGTACTTC. Its translation: CASSRAAMTVAKNIQYF.

This clonotype was observed many times. The genes are TRBV27 and TRBJ2-3; 10 nucleotides align to TRBD2. Per the germline V gene, CDR1 is MNHEY and CDR2 is SMNVEV (reference sequence). V dropped 10 bases and J dropped 4; count of bases not matched to a gene: 5. This CDR3 has 13 amino acids. In DNA, the CDR3 is TGTGCCATCGGAGGGACTAGCGCAGATACGCAGTATTTT. Translating gives CAIGGTSADTQYF.